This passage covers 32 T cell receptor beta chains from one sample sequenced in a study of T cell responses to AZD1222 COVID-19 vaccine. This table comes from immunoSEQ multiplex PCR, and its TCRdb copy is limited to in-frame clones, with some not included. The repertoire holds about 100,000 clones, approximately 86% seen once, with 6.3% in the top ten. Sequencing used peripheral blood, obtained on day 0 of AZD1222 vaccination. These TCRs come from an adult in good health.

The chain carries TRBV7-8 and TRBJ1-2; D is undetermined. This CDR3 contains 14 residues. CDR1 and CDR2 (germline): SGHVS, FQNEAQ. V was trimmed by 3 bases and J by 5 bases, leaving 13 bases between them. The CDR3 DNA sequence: TGTGCCAGCAGCTTTAGCGAGCTGTCATATGGCTACACCTTC. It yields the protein CASSFSELSYGYTF.

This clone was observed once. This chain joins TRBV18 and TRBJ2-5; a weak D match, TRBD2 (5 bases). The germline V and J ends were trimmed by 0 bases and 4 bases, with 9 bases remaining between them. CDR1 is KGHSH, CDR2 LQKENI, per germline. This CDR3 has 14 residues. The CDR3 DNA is TGTGCCAGCTCACCACCTGGGAGCCGAGAGACCCAGTACTTC. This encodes CASSPPGSRETQYF.

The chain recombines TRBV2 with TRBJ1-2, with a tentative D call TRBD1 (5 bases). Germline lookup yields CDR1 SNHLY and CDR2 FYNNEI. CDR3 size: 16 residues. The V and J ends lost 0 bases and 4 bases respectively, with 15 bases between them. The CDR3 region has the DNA TGTGCCAGCAGTGAAGCGCTCACAGGACCAGGCTATGGCTACACCTTC. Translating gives CASSEALTGPGYGYTF.

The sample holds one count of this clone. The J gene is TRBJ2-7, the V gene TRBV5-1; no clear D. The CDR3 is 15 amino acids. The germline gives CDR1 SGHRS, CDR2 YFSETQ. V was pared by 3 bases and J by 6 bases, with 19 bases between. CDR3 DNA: TGCGCCAGCAGCTCCCACAGAGATGGGCTAGGCGAGCAGTACTTC. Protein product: CASSSHRDGLGEQYF.

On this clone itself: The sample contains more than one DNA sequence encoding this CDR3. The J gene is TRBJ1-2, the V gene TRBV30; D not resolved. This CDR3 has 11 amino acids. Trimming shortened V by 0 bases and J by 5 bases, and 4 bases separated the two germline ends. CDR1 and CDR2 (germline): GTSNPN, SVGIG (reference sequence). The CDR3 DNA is TGTGCCTGGAGTGTAAATTATGGCTACACCTTC. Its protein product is CAWSVNYGYTF.

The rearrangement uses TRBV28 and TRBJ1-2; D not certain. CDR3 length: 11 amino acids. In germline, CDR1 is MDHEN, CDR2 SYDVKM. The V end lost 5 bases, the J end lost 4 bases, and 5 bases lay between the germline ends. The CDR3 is CASSNSYGYTF. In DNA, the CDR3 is TGTGCCAGCAGTAATAGCTATGGCTACACCTTC.

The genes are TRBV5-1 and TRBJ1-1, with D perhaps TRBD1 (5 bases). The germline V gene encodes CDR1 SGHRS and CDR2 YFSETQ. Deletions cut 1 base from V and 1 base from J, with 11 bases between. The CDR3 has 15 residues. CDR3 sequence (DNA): TGCGCCAGCAGCTTGCGGGAGGGGCGGAACACTGAAGCTTTCTTT. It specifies CASSLREGRNTEAFF.

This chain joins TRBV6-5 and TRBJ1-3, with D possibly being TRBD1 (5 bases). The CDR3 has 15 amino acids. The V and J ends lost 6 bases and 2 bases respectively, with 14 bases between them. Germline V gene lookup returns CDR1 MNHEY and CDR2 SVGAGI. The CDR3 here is CASSRDGLAGNTIYF. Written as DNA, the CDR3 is TGTGCCAGCAGCAGGGACGGGCTGGCTGGAAACACCATATATTTT.

CDR3 nucleotide sequence: TGCGCCAGCAGCTTGGACTCCCAAGGATTGAAAAAACTGTTTTTT. Residues: CASSLDSQGLKKLFF. The chain is built from TRBV5-1 and TRBJ1-4, with D unclear. Germline-derived CDR1 and CDR2 are SGHRS and YFSETQ. The CDR3 has 15 amino acids. The V and J ends lost 0 bases and 9 bases respectively, with 15 bases between them.

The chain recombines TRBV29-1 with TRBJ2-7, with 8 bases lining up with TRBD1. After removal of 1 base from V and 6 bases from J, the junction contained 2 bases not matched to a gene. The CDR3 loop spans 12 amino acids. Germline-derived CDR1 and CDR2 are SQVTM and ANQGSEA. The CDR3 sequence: CSVEGTGTEQYF. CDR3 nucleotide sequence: TGCAGCGTTGAAGGGACAGGGACCGAGCAGTACTTC.

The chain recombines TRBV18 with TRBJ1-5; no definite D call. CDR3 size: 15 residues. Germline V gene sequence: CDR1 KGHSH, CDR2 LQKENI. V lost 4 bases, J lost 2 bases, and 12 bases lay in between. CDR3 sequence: CASSLTDGGNQPQHF. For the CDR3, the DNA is TGTGCCAGCTCACTAACAGACGGGGGCAATCAGCCCCAGCATTTT.

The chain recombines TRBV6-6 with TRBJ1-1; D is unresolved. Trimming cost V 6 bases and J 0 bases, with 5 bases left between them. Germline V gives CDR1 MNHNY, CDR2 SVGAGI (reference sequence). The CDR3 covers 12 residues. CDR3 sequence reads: CASSVLNTEAFF. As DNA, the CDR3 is TGTGCCAGCAGCGTATTGAACACTGAAGCTTTCTTT.

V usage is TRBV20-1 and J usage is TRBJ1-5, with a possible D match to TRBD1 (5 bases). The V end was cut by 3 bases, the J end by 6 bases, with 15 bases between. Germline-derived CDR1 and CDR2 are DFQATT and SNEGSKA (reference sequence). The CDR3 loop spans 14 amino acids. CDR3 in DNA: TGCAGTGCTAGTCCGGGGGATGGATTTCAGCCCCAGCATTTT. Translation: CSASPGDGFQPQHF.

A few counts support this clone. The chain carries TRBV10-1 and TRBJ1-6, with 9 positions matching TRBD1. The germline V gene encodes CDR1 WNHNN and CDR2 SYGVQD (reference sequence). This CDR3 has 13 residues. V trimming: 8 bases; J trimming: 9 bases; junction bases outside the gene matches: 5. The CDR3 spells CASGTGLASPLHF. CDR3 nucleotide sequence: TGCGCCAGCGGGACAGGGTTGGCTTCACCCCTCCACTTT.

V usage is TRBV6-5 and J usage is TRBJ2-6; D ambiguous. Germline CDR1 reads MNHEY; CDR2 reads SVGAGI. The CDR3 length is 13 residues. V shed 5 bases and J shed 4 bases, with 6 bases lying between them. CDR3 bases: TGTGCCAGCAGTCCTTTGGGGGCCAACGTCCTGACTTTC. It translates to CASSPLGANVLTF.

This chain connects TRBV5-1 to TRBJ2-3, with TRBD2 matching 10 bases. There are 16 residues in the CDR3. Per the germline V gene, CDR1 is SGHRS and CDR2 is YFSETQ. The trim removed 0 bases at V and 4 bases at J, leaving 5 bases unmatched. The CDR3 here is CASSLGAGGPADTQYF. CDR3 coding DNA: TGCGCCAGCAGCTTGGGAGCGGGAGGGCCCGCAGATACGCAGTATTTT.

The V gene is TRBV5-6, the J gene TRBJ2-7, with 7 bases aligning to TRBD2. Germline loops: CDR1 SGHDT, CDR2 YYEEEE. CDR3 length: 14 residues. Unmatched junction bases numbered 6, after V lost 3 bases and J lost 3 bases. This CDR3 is CASSSDRDYYEQYF. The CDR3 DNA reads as TGTGCCAGCAGCTCGGATCGGGACTACTACGAGCAGTACTTC.

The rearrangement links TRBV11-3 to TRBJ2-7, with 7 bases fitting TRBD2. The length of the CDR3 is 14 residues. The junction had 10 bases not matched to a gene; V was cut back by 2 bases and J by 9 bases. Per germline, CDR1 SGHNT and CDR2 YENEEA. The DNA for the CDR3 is TGTGCCAGCAGCTTATCCCCCGCGGGAGCGGCGCAGTACTTC. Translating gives CASSLSPAGAAQYF. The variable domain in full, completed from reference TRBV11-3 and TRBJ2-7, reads EAGVVQSPRYKIIEKKQPVAFWCNPISGHNTLYWYLQNLGQGPELLIRYENEEAVDDSQLPKDRFSAERLKGVDSTLKIQPAELGDSAVYLCASSLSPAGAAQYFGPGTRLTVT.

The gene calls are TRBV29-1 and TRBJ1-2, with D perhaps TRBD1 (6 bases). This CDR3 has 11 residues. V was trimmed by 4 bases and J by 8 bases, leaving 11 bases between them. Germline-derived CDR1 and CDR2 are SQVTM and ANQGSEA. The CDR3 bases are TGCAGCGTTGCAGGGGCGGACGGCTACACCTTC. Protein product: CSVAGADGYTF.

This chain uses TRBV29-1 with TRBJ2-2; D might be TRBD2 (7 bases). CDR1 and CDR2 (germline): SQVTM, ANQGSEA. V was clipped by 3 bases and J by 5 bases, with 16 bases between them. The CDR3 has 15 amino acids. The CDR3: CSVDSRTAGTGELFF. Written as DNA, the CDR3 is TGCAGCGTTGATTCCCGGACAGCGGGGACCGGGGAGCTGTTTTTT.

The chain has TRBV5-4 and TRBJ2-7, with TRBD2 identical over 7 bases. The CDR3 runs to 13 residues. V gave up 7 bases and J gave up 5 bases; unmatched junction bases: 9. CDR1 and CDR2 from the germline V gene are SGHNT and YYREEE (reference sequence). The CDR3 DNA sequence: TGTGCCAGCCACACGGGGGGTAAAAACGAGCAGTACTTC. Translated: CASHTGGKNEQYF.

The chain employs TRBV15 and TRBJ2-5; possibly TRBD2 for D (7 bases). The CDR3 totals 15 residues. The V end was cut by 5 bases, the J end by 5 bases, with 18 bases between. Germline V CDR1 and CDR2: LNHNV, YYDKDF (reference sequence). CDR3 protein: CATSPRSGGGETQYF. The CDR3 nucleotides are TGTGCCACCAGCCCCCGATCGGGGGGCGGGGAGACCCAGTACTTC.

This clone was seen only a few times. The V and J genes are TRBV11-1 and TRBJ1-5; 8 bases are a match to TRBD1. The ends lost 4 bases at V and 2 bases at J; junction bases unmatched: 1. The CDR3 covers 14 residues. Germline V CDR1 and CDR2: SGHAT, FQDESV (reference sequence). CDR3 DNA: TGTGCCAGCAGCTCGGGACAGGGCAATCAGCCCCAGCATTTT. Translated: CASSSGQGNQPQHF.

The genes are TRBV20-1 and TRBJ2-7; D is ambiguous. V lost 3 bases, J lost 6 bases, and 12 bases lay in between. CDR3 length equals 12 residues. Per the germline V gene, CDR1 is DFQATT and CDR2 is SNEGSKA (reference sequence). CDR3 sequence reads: CSASRGNGEQYF. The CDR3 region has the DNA TGCAGTGCTAGTCGTGGGAACGGCGAGCAGTACTTC.

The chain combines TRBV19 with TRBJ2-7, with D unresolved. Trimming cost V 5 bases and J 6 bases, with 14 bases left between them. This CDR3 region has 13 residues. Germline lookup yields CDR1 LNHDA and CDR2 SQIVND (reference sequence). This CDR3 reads CASSAGVRFEQYF. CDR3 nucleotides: TGTGCCAGTAGTGCCGGAGTCAGGTTCGAGCAGTACTTC.

The CDR3 protein is CASSDGALGEKLFF. In nucleotides, the CDR3 is TGTGCCAGCAGCGACGGGGCCCTCGGTGAAAAACTGTTTTTT. J is TRBJ1-4 and V is TRBV27; D possibly corresponds to TRBD1 (5 bases). With 6 bases removed from V and 7 bases from J, the gap between germline ends came to 15 bases. The CDR3 is 14 amino acids. CDR1 and CDR2 (germline): MNHEY, SMNVEV (reference sequence).

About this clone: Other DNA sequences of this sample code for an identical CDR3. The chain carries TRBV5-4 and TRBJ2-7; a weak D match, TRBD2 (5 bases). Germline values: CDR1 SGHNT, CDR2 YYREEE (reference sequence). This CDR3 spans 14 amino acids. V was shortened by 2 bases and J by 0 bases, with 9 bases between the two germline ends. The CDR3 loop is CASSLTGNSYEQYF. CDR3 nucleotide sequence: TGTGCCAGCAGCTTAACCGGGAACTCCTACGAGCAGTACTTC.

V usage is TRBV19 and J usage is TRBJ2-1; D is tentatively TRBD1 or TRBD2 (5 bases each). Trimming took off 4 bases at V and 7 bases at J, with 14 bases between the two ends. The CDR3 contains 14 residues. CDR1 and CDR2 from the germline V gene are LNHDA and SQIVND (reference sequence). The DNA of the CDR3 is TGTGCCAGTAGTACCGGGACCCTAGAGAATGAGCAGTTCTTC. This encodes CASSTGTLENEQFF. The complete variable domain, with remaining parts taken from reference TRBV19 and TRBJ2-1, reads DGGITQSPKYLFRKEGQNVTLSCEQNLNHDAMYWYRQDPGQGLRLIYYSQIVNDFQKGDIAEGYSVSREKKESFPLTVTSAQKNPTAFYLCASSTGTLENEQFFGPGTRLTVL.

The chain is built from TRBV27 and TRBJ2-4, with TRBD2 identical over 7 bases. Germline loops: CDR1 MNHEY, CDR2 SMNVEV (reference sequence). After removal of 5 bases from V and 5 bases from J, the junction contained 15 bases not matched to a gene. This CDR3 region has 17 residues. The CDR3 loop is CASSTRLAGVGQNIQYF. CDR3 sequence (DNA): TGTGCCAGCAGTACGAGACTAGCCGGAGTAGGACAAAACATTCAGTACTTC.

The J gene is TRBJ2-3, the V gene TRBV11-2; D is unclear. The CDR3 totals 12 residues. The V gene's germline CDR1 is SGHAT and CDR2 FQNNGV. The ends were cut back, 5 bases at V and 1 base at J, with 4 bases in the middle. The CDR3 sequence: CASSLGTDTQYF. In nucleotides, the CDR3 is TGTGCCAGCAGCCTTGGCACAGATACGCAGTATTTT. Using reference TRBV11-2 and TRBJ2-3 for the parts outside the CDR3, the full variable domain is EAGVAQSPRYKIIEKRQSVAFWCNPISGHATLYWYQQILGQGPKLLIQFQNNGVVDDSQLPKDRFSAERLKGVDSTLKIQPAKLEDSAVYLCASSLGTDTQYFGPGTRLTVL.

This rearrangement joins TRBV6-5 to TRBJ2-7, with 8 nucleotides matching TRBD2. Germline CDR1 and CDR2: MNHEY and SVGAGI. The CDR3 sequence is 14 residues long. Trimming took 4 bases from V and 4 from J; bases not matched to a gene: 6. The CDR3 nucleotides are TGTGCCAGCAGTTCTGGGACTAGTTTGTACGAGCAGTACTTC. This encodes CASSSGTSLYEQYF.

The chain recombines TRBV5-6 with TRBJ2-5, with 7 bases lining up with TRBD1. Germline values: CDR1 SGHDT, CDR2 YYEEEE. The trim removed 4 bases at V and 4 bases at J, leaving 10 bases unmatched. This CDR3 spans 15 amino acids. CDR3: CASSLERQGLETQYF. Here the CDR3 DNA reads TGTGCCAGCAGCCTCGAGAGACAGGGTCTAGAGACCCAGTACTTC.